The 27 T cell receptor beta chains reported below all come from one sample, sequenced in a study of cytomegalovirus exposure and HLA in healthy donors. 60 Vbeta and 13 Jbeta primers were used in PCR. Profiling relied on immunoSEQ multiplex PCR, and the TCRdb table lists in-frame clones only, not all of them. The sample carries around 100,000 clones, roughly 80% recorded once. The specimen was PBMCs. These receptors were obtained from a man between 50 and 59 years old in good health and CMV-seropositive.

This chain joins TRBV9 and TRBJ2-7, with TRBD1 identical over 11 bases. The germline gives CDR1 SGDLS, CDR2 YYNGEE. Losses at the gene ends were 4 bases for V and 2 bases for J; bases not matched to a gene: 5. The CDR3 is made up of 15 amino acids. The CDR3 region has the DNA TGTGCCAGCAGCCCCGAGGACAGGGGGCCCTACGAGCAGTACTTC. Translation: CASSPEDRGPYEQYF. The whole variable domain, filled in from reference TRBV9 and TRBJ2-7, reads DSGVTQTPKHLITATGQRVTLRCSPRSGDLSVYWYQQSLDQGLQFLIQYYNGEERAKGNILERFSAQQFPDLHSELNLSSLELGDSALYFCASSPEDRGPYEQYFGPGTRLTVT.

The V and J genes are TRBV19 and TRBJ2-7; 8 bases align to TRBD1. Germline V gives CDR1 LNHDA, CDR2 SQIVND (reference sequence). With 5 bases clipped from V and 0 bases from J, the junction kept 9 bases outside the gene matches. The CDR3 spans 16 residues. The CDR3 reads CASSGGTGKSSYEQYF. In nucleotides, the CDR3 is TGTGCCAGTAGTGGAGGGACAGGCAAGAGCTCCTACGAGCAGTACTTC.

The chain joins TRBV21-1 to TRBJ2-7; the table names TRBD1, a call not compared with the DNA. TRBV21-1 is marked as a pseudogene. The CDR3 consists of 17 residues. For the CDR3, the DNA is TGTGCCAGCAGCAAAGTACGGAGGCAGGGGTTGACCTACGAGCAGTACTTC. This sequence encodes CASSKVRRQGLTYEQYF.

The chain combines TRBV5-4 with TRBJ2-6; perhaps TRBD2 as D (7 bases). Germline CDR1 reads SGHNT; CDR2 reads YYREEE (reference sequence). The CDR3 runs to 17 residues. The V gene lost 1 base and the J gene lost 0 bases, with 11 bases spanning the gap. The CDR3 DNA sequence: TGTGCCAGCAGCTTGAAGGGGGGGTTCTCTGGGGCCAACGTCCTGACTTTC. It translates to CASSLKGGFSGANVLTF.

This sequence joins TRBV6-6 and TRBJ2-7; 8 bases agree with TRBD2. Germline assignment: CDR1 MNHNY and CDR2 SVGAGI (reference sequence). The V segment lost 0 bases and the J segment 5 bases; nucleotides outside the gene matches: 9. The CDR3 is made up of 16 amino acids. Here the CDR3 reads CASSYSPQREQDEQYF. In nucleotides, the CDR3 is TGTGCCAGCAGTTACTCCCCCCAGCGGGAGCAGGACGAGCAGTACTTC.

This clone was observed a handful of times. V usage is TRBV6-1 and J usage is TRBJ1-6; 9 bases align to TRBD1. Unmatched junction bases numbered 4, after V lost 6 bases and J lost 4 bases. Looked up from germline, CDR1 is MNHNS and CDR2 is SASEGT. This CDR3 region has 15 residues. This CDR3 is CASRGDRAYNSPLHF. The CDR3 coding sequence is TGTGCCAGCAGGGGGGACAGGGCTTATAATTCACCCCTCCACTTT.

V and J are TRBV19 and TRBJ2-1; TRBD1 agrees at 9 bases. Germline V gene sequence: CDR1 LNHDA, CDR2 SQIVND (reference sequence). This CDR3 spans 17 amino acids. The trim removed 3 bases at V and 1 base at J, leaving 7 bases unmatched. This chain's CDR3 is CASSIMTGQGSYNEQFF. CDR3 DNA: TGTGCCAGTAGTATTATGACGGGACAGGGATCCTACAATGAGCAGTTCTTC.

This chain links TRBV4-2 with TRBJ1-1; TRBD1 matches at 8 bases. This CDR3 has 13 residues. Germline V gives CDR1 LGHNA, CDR2 YNFKEQ. With 1 base clipped from V and 11 bases from J, the junction kept 6 bases outside the gene matches. This CDR3 reads CASSQGSGQAAFF. The CDR3 DNA follows: TGTGCCAGCAGCCAAGGGTCGGGACAGGCGGCTTTCTTT.

The chain combines TRBV28 with TRBJ2-6, with 8 bases fitting TRBD1. The V and J ends lost 5 bases and 4 bases, in that order; junction bases with no gene match: 10. The length of the CDR3 is 17 residues. CDR1 MDHEN and CDR2 SYDVKM come from the germline V gene. The CDR3 DNA follows: TGTGCCAGCAGTCCCCGGACAGGGAGAGAAGGGGCCAACGTCCTGACTTTC. Protein product: CASSPRTGREGANVLTF.

The chain is built from TRBV10-3 and TRBJ1-1; D call uncertain. With 3 bases removed from V and 1 base from J, the gap between germline ends came to 12 bases. Germline CDR1 is ENHRY and CDR2 is SYGVKD. The CDR3 consists of 15 residues. The CDR3 nucleotides are TGTGCCATCAGTGACGGCCAGGCCAGGAACACTGAAGCTTTCTTT. Its translation is CAISDGQARNTEAFF.

This clone came up once. J is TRBJ2-7 and V is TRBV11-2; possibly TRBD1 for D (6 bases). Deletions cut 2 bases from V and 5 bases from J, with 16 bases between. The CDR3 is 15 amino acids. Germline assignment: CDR1 SGHAT and CDR2 FQNNGV. This CDR3 is CASSLKLLGAHEQYF. CDR3 in DNA: TGTGCCAGCAGCTTAAAGCTTCTGGGGGCCCACGAGCAGTACTTC.

V is TRBV5-1 and J is TRBJ2-7, with D possibly being TRBD1 (7 bases). The ends were cut back, 1 base at V and 2 bases at J, with 10 bases in the middle. Looked up from germline, CDR1 is SGHRS and CDR2 is YFSETQ. This CDR3 is 14 amino acids long. Here the CDR3 reads CASSLTGEAYEQYF. DNA of the CDR3: TGCGCCAGCAGCTTGACAGGGGAGGCCTACGAGCAGTACTTC. The variable domain in full, completed from reference TRBV5-1 and TRBJ2-7, reads KAGVTQTPRYLIKTRGQQVTLSCSPISGHRSVSWYQQTPGQGLQFLFEYFSETQRNKGNFPGRFSGRQFSNSRSEMNVSTLELGDSALYLCASSLTGEAYEQYFGPGTRLTVT.

The rearrangement joins TRBV28 to TRBJ2-1, with 13 bases identical to TRBD2. The CDR3 totals 16 residues. Germline V CDR1 and CDR2: MDHEN, SYDVKM. The V and J ends lost 5 bases and 4 bases, in that order; junction bases with no gene match: 5. The CDR3 protein is CASSLRTSGSYNEQFF. CDR3 DNA sequence: TGTGCCAGCAGTCTCCGGACTAGCGGGAGTTACAATGAGCAGTTCTTC.

The V call is TRBV28, the J call TRBJ2-1; tentative D call: TRBD2 (6 bases). The V and J ends lost 4 bases and 2 bases respectively, with 15 bases between them. This CDR3 region has 16 residues. Germline loops: CDR1 MDHEN, CDR2 SYDVKM. The CDR3: CASSSAPAGTYNEQFF. In DNA, the CDR3 is TGTGCCAGCAGTTCTGCCCCGGCGGGGACCTACAATGAGCAGTTCTTC.

The chain employs TRBV7-9 and TRBJ2-4; the D gene is possibly TRBD1 (5 bases). Germline V CDR1 and CDR2: SEHNR, FQNEAQ (reference sequence). Trimming cost V 5 bases and J 0 bases, with 11 bases left between them. This CDR3 region has 15 residues. This CDR3 reads CASSPPTVAKNIQYF. In DNA form, the CDR3 reads TGTGCCAGCAGCCCTCCGACAGTAGCCAAAAACATTCAGTACTTC.

The rearrangement links TRBV5-5 to TRBJ2-1; D gene ambiguous. The germline V and J ends were trimmed by 2 bases and 8 bases, with 14 bases remaining between them. Germline assignment: CDR1 SGHKS and CDR2 YYEKEE (reference sequence). CDR3 length equals 14 residues. The CDR3 DNA reads as TGTGCCAGCAGCTTTATTATTGTGGGCGATGAGCAGTTCTTC. Residues: CASSFIIVGDEQFF. The full variable domain, its missing parts supplied by reference TRBV5-5 and TRBJ2-1, is DAGVTQSPTHLIKTRGQQVTLRCSPISGHKSVSWYQQVLGQGPQFIFQYYEKEERGRGNFPDRFSARQFPNYSSELNVNALLLGDSALYLCASSFIIVGDEQFFGPGTRLTVL.

This clone was picked up a small number of times. This chain links TRBV28 with TRBJ2-6; 7 nucleotides match TRBD2. Losses at the gene ends were 8 bases for V and 3 bases for J; bases not matched to a gene: 4. Germline V CDR1 and CDR2: MDHEN, SYDVKM. This CDR3 comprises 14 residues. The CDR3 DNA follows: TGTGCCAGCGGGGGAGGGAATGGGGCCAACGTCCTGACTTTC. As protein: CASGGGNGANVLTF.

This chain uses TRBV9 with TRBJ2-1; 12 bases are a match to TRBD2. CDR3 length: 15 amino acids. Germline CDR1 SGDLS, CDR2 YYNGEE. The junction had 7 bases not matched to a gene; V was cut back by 4 bases and J by 8 bases. CDR3 DNA sequence: TGTGCCAGCAGCTTCCGACTAGCGGGAGAGCATGAGCAGTTCTTC. This codes for CASSFRLAGEHEQFF. Complete variable domain (other parts from reference TRBV9 and TRBJ2-1): DSGVTQTPKHLITATGQRVTLRCSPRSGDLSVYWYQQSLDQGLQFLIQYYNGEERAKGNILERFSAQQFPDLHSELNLSSLELGDSALYFCASSFRLAGEHEQFFGPGTRLTVL.

This sequence joins TRBV6-1 and TRBJ1-2; D is undetermined. The germline CDR1 and CDR2 sequences are MNHNS and SASEGT. The CDR3 is 12 amino acids. V lost 1 base and J 7 bases, leaving 7 bases between the germline ends. This chain's CDR3 is CASSEVSSGYTF. The CDR3 DNA is TGTGCCAGCAGTGAAGTTAGTAGTGGCTACACCTTC.

The genes are TRBV28 and TRBJ2-7, with 9 bases aligning to TRBD2. CDR1 MDHEN and CDR2 SYDVKM come from the germline V gene. This CDR3 region has 14 residues. V shed 2 bases and J 7 bases; nucleotides not matched to a gene: 6. The CDR3 DNA is TGTGCCAGCAGTTTAGGCGGGAGGGCGGGGGAGCAGTACTTC. Amino acid sequence: CASSLGGRAGEQYF.

The chain uses TRBV30 and TRBJ1-4; TRBD1 might be the D (5 bases). This CDR3 is 13 amino acids long. The V end lost 3 bases, the J end lost 7 bases, and 12 bases lay between the germline ends. Germline CDR1 reads GTSNPN; CDR2 reads SVGIG (reference sequence). The CDR3 region is CAWSSQGSEKLFF. CDR3 sequence (DNA): TGTGCCTGGAGCTCCCAGGGTTCTGAAAAACTGTTTTTT.

This clone was seen only a few times. This chain joins TRBV28 and TRBJ2-5, with TRBD2 matching 10 bases. With 10 bases clipped from V and 4 bases from J, the junction kept 18 bases outside the gene matches. The CDR3 is 17 residues long. Germline lookup yields CDR1 MDHEN and CDR2 SYDVKM. The CDR3 DNA is TGTGCCACCAGCCCTATTAGCGGGAGGATGAGTAGAGAGACCCAGTACTTC. Protein product: CATSPISGRMSRETQYF.

J is TRBJ2-7 and V is TRBV28; TRBD1 aligns across 7 bases. The germline V gene has CDR1 MDHEN and CDR2 SYDVKM. J lost 6 bases, V lost 4 bases, and 15 bases had no gene match. CDR3 length: 16 amino acids. CDR3 sequence: CASSSPRRDRLFEQYF. CDR3 nucleotides: TGTGCCAGCAGTTCTCCCCGCCGGGACAGACTTTTCGAGCAGTACTTC.

The chain combines TRBV30 with TRBJ2-2; the D is unclear. The germline V gene encodes CDR1 GTSNPN and CDR2 SVGIG (reference sequence). Trimming removed 4 bases from V and 6 bases from J, with 6 bases in between. This CDR3 comprises 11 residues. CDR3 sequence: CAWTFSGELFF. CDR3 in DNA: TGTGCCTGGACCTTCTCCGGGGAGCTGTTTTTT. Full variable domain (remainder filled in from reference TRBV30 and TRBJ2-2): SQTIHQWPATLVQPVGSPLSLECTVEGTSNPNLYWYRQAAGRGLQLLFYSVGIGQISSEVPQNLSASRPQDRQFILSSKKLLLSDSGFYLCAWTFSGELFFGEGSRLTVL.

The rearrangement uses TRBV6-4 and TRBJ2-5; the D gene is possibly TRBD1 (5 bases). The CDR3 is 14 residues long. The ends were cut back, 0 bases at V and 3 bases at J, with 8 bases in the middle. Per the germline V gene, CDR1 is MRHNA and CDR2 is SNTAGT. As DNA, the CDR3 is TGTGCCAGCAGTGACTCAGGGGCTAAAGAGACCCAGTACTTC. Translating it yields CASSDSGAKETQYF.

Only a few counts were recorded for this clone. V gene TRBV6-5 combines with J gene TRBJ1-4; unclear D gene. The CDR3 is 14 residues long. CDR1 and CDR2 (germline): MNHEY, SVGAGI. With 5 bases removed from V and 0 bases from J, the gap between germline ends came to 7 bases. The CDR3 is CASSNRATNEKLFF. In DNA, the CDR3 is TGTGCCAGCAGTAACCGAGCAACTAATGAAAAACTGTTTTTT.

In this sample, this clone turned up once. The CDR3 sequence is CASHTGLAGGGGTDTQYF. The CDR3 DNA reads TGTGCCAGCCACACCGGACTAGCGGGAGGTGGGGGCACAGATACGCAGTATTTT. This chain links TRBV2 with TRBJ2-3; TRBD2 matches 14 bases. This CDR3 region has 18 residues. V lost 8 bases, J lost 1 base, and 11 bases stayed unmatched. CDR1 is SNHLY and CDR2 is FYNNEI in the germline V gene.